The present T cell receptor beta chain was sequenced within a study of T cells in Graves' hyperthyroidism and ophthalmopathy. Patients counted as stable if ophthalmopathy did not develop within 18 months. Each diagnosis drew on symptoms, thyroxine, TRAb, thyroid ultrasound and orbital computed tomography findings. The CDR3 regions of TCR beta were amplified from RNA transcripts. When the TCR CDR3 underwent first-round RT-PCR, the HTBI primer set was used. TCRdb re-called the multiplex PCR reads through MiXCR, storing one row per CDR3 protein. The table lists over 300,000 distinct CDR3 sequences, about 15% of them singletons, with approximately 10% in the top ten. Trimming left V 1 base short and J 7 bases short, with 19 bases between. Looked up from germline, CDR1 is MDHEN and CDR2 is SYDVKM. The CDR3 runs 16 residues. This clonotype was detected many times.

The sample consisted of blood. The V call is TRBV28, the J call TRBJ1-2; no firm D call. The sequence was collected from a woman aged 55-69 years with Graves' hyperthyroidism. The CDR3 DNA is TGTGCCAGCAGTTTATCCCCAGATGGAATCCCGCGTGGCTACACCTTC. Its protein is CASSLSPDGIPRGYTF.